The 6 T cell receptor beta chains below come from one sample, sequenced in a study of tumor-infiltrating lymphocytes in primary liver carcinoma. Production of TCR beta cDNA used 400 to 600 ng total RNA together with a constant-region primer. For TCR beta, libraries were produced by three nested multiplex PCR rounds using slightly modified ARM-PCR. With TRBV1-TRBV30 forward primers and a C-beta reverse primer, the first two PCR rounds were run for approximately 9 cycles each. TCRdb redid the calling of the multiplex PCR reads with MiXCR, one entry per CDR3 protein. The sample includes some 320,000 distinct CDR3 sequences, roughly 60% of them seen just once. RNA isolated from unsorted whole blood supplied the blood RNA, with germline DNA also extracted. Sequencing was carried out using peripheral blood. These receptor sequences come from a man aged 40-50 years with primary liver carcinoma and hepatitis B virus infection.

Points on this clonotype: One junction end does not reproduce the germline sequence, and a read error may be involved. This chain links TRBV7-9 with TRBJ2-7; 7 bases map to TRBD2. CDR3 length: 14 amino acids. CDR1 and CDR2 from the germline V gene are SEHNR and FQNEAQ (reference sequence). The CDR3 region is CASSLSQTAGEQCF. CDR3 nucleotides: TGTGCCAGCAGCTTATCTCAAACGGCGGGGGAGCAATGCTTC.

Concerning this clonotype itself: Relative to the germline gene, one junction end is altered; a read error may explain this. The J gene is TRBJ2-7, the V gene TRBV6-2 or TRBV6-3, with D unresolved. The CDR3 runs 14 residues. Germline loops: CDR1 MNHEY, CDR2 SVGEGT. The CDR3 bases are TGTGCCAGCAGTCCTTTTGGGCCAGGCTACGAACAGTACTTC. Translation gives CASSPFGPGYEQYF.

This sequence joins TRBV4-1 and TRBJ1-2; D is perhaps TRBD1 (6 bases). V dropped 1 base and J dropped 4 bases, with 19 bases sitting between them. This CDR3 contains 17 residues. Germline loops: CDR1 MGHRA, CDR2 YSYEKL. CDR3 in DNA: TGCGCCAGCAGCCAAGGAAGGGGTCAGGGGCGCGGCTATGGCTACACCTTC. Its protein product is CASSQGRGQGRGYGYTF.

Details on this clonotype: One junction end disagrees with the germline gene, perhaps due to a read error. The CDR3 DNA reads TGTGCCGGCAGCTTAGAGGCCTTTTTCCCTTGGGAGCAGTACTTC. Translating gives CAGSLEAFFPWEQYF. This chain links TRBV11-2 with TRBJ2-7; the D is unclear. This CDR3 comprises 15 residues. Germline V gene data show CDR1 as SGHAT and CDR2 as FQNNGV. Combining the CDR3 with reference TRBV11-2 and TRBJ2-7 gives the whole variable domain EAGVAQSPRYKIIEKRQSVAFWCNPISGHATLYWYQQILGQGPKLLIQFQNNGVVDDSQLPKDRFSAERLKGVDSTLKIQPAKLEDSAVYLCAGSLEAFFPWEQYFGPGTRLTVT.

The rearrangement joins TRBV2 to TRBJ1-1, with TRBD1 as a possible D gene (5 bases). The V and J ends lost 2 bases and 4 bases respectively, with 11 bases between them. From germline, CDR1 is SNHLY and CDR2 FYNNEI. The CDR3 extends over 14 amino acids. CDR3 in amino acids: CASSEQGGGTEAFF. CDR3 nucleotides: TGTGCCAGCAGTGAACAGGGCGGAGGCACTGAAGCTTTCTTT.

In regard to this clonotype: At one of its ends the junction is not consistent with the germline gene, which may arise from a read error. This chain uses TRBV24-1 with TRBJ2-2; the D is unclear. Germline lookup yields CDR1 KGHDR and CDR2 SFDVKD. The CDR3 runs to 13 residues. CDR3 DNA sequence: TGTGCCACAAGTGGCGGAGTCACCGGGGAGCTGTTTTTT. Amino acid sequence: CATSGGVTGELFF.